This T cell receptor beta chain was captured in a study of CD8+CD57+ T cells in acquired aplastic anemia. Study at large: The sorted CD4+ and CD8+ cells yielded an average around 3.4 ug of DNA. General observations from the study: Patients and healthy controls showed no significant CD8+ Simpson's diversity difference. Roughly 30 was the count of CD8+ CDR3 sequences that patients shared with controls.

Patients sequenced had flow cytometry evidence of CD8+CD57+ cell expansion. Patient blood was sampled before any therapy had been received. There are 16 residues in the CDR3. The junction had 7 bases not matched to a gene; V was cut back by 2 bases and J by 5 bases. CDR1 is SNHLY, CDR2 FYNNEI, per germline. Profiling that covered TCR beta VDJ and CDR3 relied on genomic DNA as its template. Via MiXCR, TCRdb re-called the reads, giving one row per CDR3 protein. In the table there are 150,000 to 200,000 distinct CDR3 sequences, 40% to 55% of which are singletons. This clonotype showed up many times. The antigen remains undetermined.

This clonotype was obtained from a human donor with aplastic anemia. The V and J genes are TRBV2 and TRBJ2-2; TRBD1 agrees at 8 bases. Input material: sorted CD4+, CD8+, or CD8+CD57+ T cells (not recorded which) from PBMCs. The chain's CDR3 is CASSERGRGLTGELFF. The CDR3 bases are TGTGCCAGCAGTGAAAGAGGCAGGGGGCTGACCGGGGAGCTGTTTTTT.